These 6 T cell receptor beta chains share one sample of origin, sequenced in a study of blood T cell repertoires in COVID-19. The assay was immunoSEQ multiplex PCR, and TCRdb's table has in-frame clones only and misses some. The sample contains approximately 240,000 clones, roughly 84% of which appear only once. Sample: peripheral blood. The source is a woman in her forties with active or convalescent COVID-19.

This clone appeared a few times. V is TRBV2 and J is TRBJ2-2, with TRBD1 matching over 9 bases. Germline CDR1 is SNHLY and CDR2 is FYNNEI. J lost 4 bases, V lost 8 bases, and 11 bases had no gene match. The CDR3 is 16 amino acids. The CDR3 DNA reads as TGTGCCAGCCTAGTTCGCCCGGGACAGGGCACCGGGGAGCTGTTTTTT. Translating it yields CASLVRPGQGTGELFF.

The chain couples TRBV5-1 to TRBJ2-5, with D maybe TRBD1 (5 bases). The CDR3 loop spans 15 amino acids. Trimming left V 0 bases short and J 5 bases short, with 14 bases between. Germline CDR1 and CDR2: SGHRS and YFSETQ. CDR3 DNA: TGCGCCAGCAGCTTGGAGCTGGACATGGTGGAGACCCAGTACTTC. Residues: CASSLELDMVETQYF. Full variable domain (outside the CDR3, taken from reference TRBV5-1 and TRBJ2-5): KAGVTQTPRYLIKTRGQQVTLSCSPISGHRSVSWYQQTPGQGLQFLFEYFSETQRNKGNFPGRFSGRQFSNSRSEMNVSTLELGDSALYLCASSLELDMVETQYFGPGTRLLVL.

V is TRBV5-1 and J is TRBJ1-1; perhaps TRBD1 as D (6 bases). The CDR3 has 13 residues. The germline gives CDR1 SGHRS, CDR2 YFSETQ. With 0 bases removed from V and 7 bases from J, the gap between germline ends came to 10 bases. CDR3 sequence (DNA): TGCGCCAGCAGCTTGGCAGGGGACCTTGAAGCTTTCTTT. Amino acids: CASSLAGDLEAFF.

The CDR3 DNA is TGTGCCAGTAGTAAGGTAGGGGGAGCACCCTCCTACGAGCAGTACGTC. This gives the protein CASSKVGGAPSYEQYV. The chain links TRBV19 to TRBJ2-7, with TRBD1 as a possible D gene (6 bases). The CDR3 is 16 amino acids. V lost 4 bases and J 0 bases, leaving 16 bases between the germline ends. Per germline, CDR1 LNHDA and CDR2 SQIVND (reference sequence).

The count of this clone is one. The chain couples TRBV24-1 to TRBJ2-5; 11 nucleotides align to TRBD2. CDR1 and CDR2 from the germline V gene are KGHDR and SFDVKD. This CDR3 has 15 amino acids. Losses at the gene ends were 6 bases for V and 4 bases for J; bases not matched to a gene: 6. CDR3 bases: TGTGCCACCAGTAGTAGCGGGGGGGCAGGAGAGACCCAGTACTTC. Amino acids: CATSSSGGAGETQYF.

In its sample, this clone was seen many times. The CDR3 region is CASSFRGGAQGGYEQYF. The CDR3 DNA sequence: TGTGCCAGCAGTTTCAGGGGCGGGGCGCAGGGGGGATACGAGCAGTACTTC. The chain has TRBV28 and TRBJ2-7; tentatively, D is TRBD1 (7 bases). The CDR3 has 17 amino acids. The ends were cut back, 3 bases at V and 4 bases at J, with 22 bases in the middle. Germline CDR1 is MDHEN and CDR2 is SYDVKM.